One and the same sample provided the 27 T cell receptor beta chains below, sequenced in a study of T cells in Graves' hyperthyroidism and ophthalmopathy. Amplified regions were TCR beta CDR3 sequences from RNA transcripts. TCR CDR3 underwent first-round RT-PCR with the HTBI primer set. TCRdb passed the multiplex PCR reads through MiXCR, listing each CDR3 protein once. In the table there are about 550,000 distinct CDR3 sequences, about a fifth of which are singletons. Sequenced sample: blood. The receptor set was obtained from a man aged 18-30 years with Graves' hyperthyroidism.

This clonotype turned up a few times. The CDR3, as DNA: TGTGCCAGCAATGTTGGGTCGGAGACCCAGTACTTC. As protein: CASNVGSETQYF. The chain has TRBV12-3 or TRBV12-4 and TRBJ2-5; D is ambiguous. The CDR3 has 12 residues. Trimming pared 7 bases from V and 5 bases from J, leaving 11 bases between.

This clonotype has ten or more counts. The chain joins TRBV15 to TRBJ2-7; D is unresolved. The germline V gene encodes CDR1 LNHNV and CDR2 YYDKDF (reference sequence). V was trimmed by 0 bases and J by 4 bases, leaving 16 bases between them. This CDR3 contains 16 residues. The CDR3 loop reads CATSREFGYSDYEQYF. The CDR3 DNA follows: TGTGCCACCAGCAGAGAATTCGGGTACAGCGATTACGAGCAGTACTTC.

This clonotype was recorded once. In nucleotides, the CDR3 is TGTGCCACCAGTGAAGTTGCGGGCAACTATGGCTACACCTTC. It is translated as CATSEVAGNYGYTF. The chain recombines TRBV15 with TRBJ1-2, with D uncertain. Looked up from germline, CDR1 is LNHNV and CDR2 is YYDKDF (reference sequence). This CDR3 is 14 amino acids long. V lost 6 bases and J lost 2, with 13 bases in between. The variable domain in full, completed from reference TRBV15 and TRBJ1-2, reads DAMVIQNPRYQVTQFGKPVTLSCSQTLNHNVMYWYQQKSSQAPKLLFHYYDKDFNNEADTPDNFQSRRPNTSFCFLDIRSPGLGDTAMYLCATSEVAGNYGYTFGSGTRLTVV.

This clonotype has ten or more counts. The chain employs TRBV2 and TRBJ1-3, with D possibly matching TRBD1 (5 bases). V lost 3 bases and J lost 1, with 10 bases in between. CDR3 length equals 15 residues. The germline V gene encodes CDR1 SNHLY and CDR2 FYNNEI. CDR3 sequence reads: CASSDGAGSGNTIYF. As DNA, the CDR3 is TGTGCCAGCAGTGACGGGGCAGGGTCTGGAAACACCATATATTTT.

This chain uses TRBV6-1 with TRBJ2-5, with a possible D match to TRBD2 (7 bases). This CDR3 spans 16 amino acids. Per germline, CDR1 MNHNS and CDR2 SASEGT. Trimming cost V 8 bases and J 2 bases, with 21 bases left between them. Here the CDR3 reads CASQWLAGAEQETQYF. The CDR3 nucleotides read TGTGCCAGCCAATGGCTTGCGGGGGCGGAACAAGAGACCCAGTACTTC.

This chain uses TRBV11-2 with TRBJ1-1; D is uncertain. Germline-derived CDR1 and CDR2 are SGHAT and FQNNGV. The CDR3 has 12 amino acids. V was pared by 7 bases and J by 0 bases, with 6 bases between. The CDR3 DNA follows: TGTGCCAGCACAACTTTGAACACTGAAGCTTTCTTT. Amino acid sequence: CASTTLNTEAFF. The variable domain in full, completed from reference TRBV11-2 and TRBJ1-1, reads EAGVAQSPRYKIIEKRQSVAFWCNPISGHATLYWYQQILGQGPKLLIQFQNNGVVDDSQLPKDRFSAERLKGVDSTLKIQPAKLEDSAVYLCASTTLNTEAFFGQGTRLTVV.

This clonotype was counted many times. This rearrangement joins TRBV11-2 to TRBJ2-7; D is uncertain. Germline V gene lookup returns CDR1 SGHAT and CDR2 FQNNGV. This CDR3 is 15 amino acids long. Trimming removed 0 bases at V and 0 bases at J, with 9 bases between. The CDR3: CASSLEQLTSYEQYF. The CDR3 region has the DNA TGTGCCAGCAGCTTAGAACAGCTAACCTCCTACGAGCAGTACTTC.

This clonotype was recorded at least ten times. The genes are TRBV6-5 and TRBJ2-2; D is uncertain. CDR1 is MNHEY and CDR2 is SVGAGI in the germline V gene. The CDR3 extends over 13 amino acids. Trimming cost V 4 bases and J 6 bases, with 9 bases left between them. The CDR3 is CASSSSGPGELFF. CDR3 DNA: TGTGCCAGCAGTTCCTCCGGTCCCGGGGAGCTGTTTTTT.

This clonotype showed up just a few times. The V gene is TRBV29-1, the J gene TRBJ1-2, with D possibly matching TRBD1 (5 bases). The CDR3 runs 12 residues. Trimming cost V 6 bases and J 8 bases, with 16 bases left between them. Germline CDR1 is SQVTM and CDR2 is ANQGSEA. The CDR3 bases are TGCAGCGTGCACGGGACTCAACCCGGCTACACCTTC. Its protein is CSVHGTQPGYTF.

This clonotype was picked up many times. J is TRBJ2-7 and V is TRBV12-3 or TRBV12-4; maybe TRBD2 (5 bases). Trimming took off 7 bases at V and 1 base at J, with 11 bases between the two ends. CDR3 length equals 13 residues. The CDR3 protein is CASTLSGSYEQYF. The DNA for the CDR3 is TGTGCCAGCACCCTAAGCGGATCCTACGAGCAGTACTTC.

The rearrangement uses TRBV6-1 and TRBJ2-5, with 10 bases aligning to TRBD2. Germline loops: CDR1 MNHNS, CDR2 SASEGT. The CDR3 loop spans 16 amino acids. V lost 2 bases and J lost 6; bases outside the gene matches: 9. In nucleotides, the CDR3 is TGTGCCAGCAGTGAAATTCTAGCGGGGGTCATACAGACCCAGTACTTC. This gives the protein CASSEILAGVIQTQYF.

This clonotype was observed many times. The chain recombines TRBV9 with TRBJ1-1; possible D gene TRBD1, 5 bases. Germline CDR1 reads SGDLS; CDR2 reads YYNGEE. The ends were cut back, 1 base at V and 3 bases at J, with 10 bases in the middle. This CDR3 region has 14 residues. CDR3 in amino acids: CASSVTGDDTEAFF. CDR3 sequence (DNA): TGTGCCAGCAGCGTAACCGGGGACGACACTGAAGCTTTCTTT.

This clonotype came up a few times. The genes are TRBV4-1 and TRBJ2-7, with 9 positions matching TRBD1. The length of the CDR3 is 15 residues. With 1 base clipped from V and 4 bases from J, the junction kept 5 bases outside the gene matches. In germline, CDR1 is MGHRA, CDR2 YSYEKL. The CDR3 sequence is CASSQAGQGIYEQYF. The CDR3 bases are TGCGCCAGCAGCCAAGCCGGACAGGGGATATACGAGCAGTACTTC.

The chain has TRBV28 and TRBJ1-5; D is ambiguous. CDR1 and CDR2 (germline): MDHEN, SYDVKM. The CDR3 contains 15 residues. The V end was cut by 4 bases, the J end by 2 bases, with 12 bases between. The CDR3 spells CASSCKRWGNQPQHF. The CDR3 region has the DNA TGTGCCAGCAGTTGTAAACGGTGGGGCAATCAGCCCCAGCATTTT.

The V gene is TRBV20-1, the J gene TRBJ1-1; 7 bases are shared with TRBD1. This CDR3 contains 12 residues. Germline assignment: CDR1 DFQATT and CDR2 SNEGSKA (reference sequence). The CDR3 nucleotides read TGCAGAGCCTACGCTTCAGGGGGTGAAGCTTTCTTT. Translation gives CRAYASGGEAFF.

The CDR3 DNA sequence: TGTGCCAGCAGTTTAGGCTCGAAAGCTTTCTTT. Translated: CASSLGSKAFF. The chain links TRBV27 to TRBJ1-1; D unresolved. Germline loops: CDR1 MNHEY, CDR2 SMNVEV (reference sequence). Trimming took 2 bases from V and 9 from J, leaving 7 bases between them. The CDR3 has 11 residues.

This sequence joins TRBV9 and TRBJ2-5, with D perhaps matching TRBD1 (5 bases). Deletions cut 3 bases from V and 3 bases from J, with 12 bases between. The CDR3 totals 14 residues. Germline V CDR1 and CDR2: SGDLS, YYNGEE. The CDR3 DNA is TGTGCCAGCAGCGGGGGCGCCGCCGAAGAGACCCAGTACTTC. This encodes CASSGGAAEETQYF. The entire variable domain, with the rest obtained from reference TRBV9 and TRBJ2-5, is as follows: DSGVTQTPKHLITATGQRVTLRCSPRSGDLSVYWYQQSLDQGLQFLIQYYNGEERAKGNILERFSAQQFPDLHSELNLSSLELGDSALYFCASSGGAAEETQYFGPGTRLLVL.

The sample holds a few counts of this clonotype. V and J are TRBV20-1 and TRBJ1-2, with TRBD1 as a possible D gene (5 bases). The CDR3 runs 13 residues. CDR1 is DFQATT and CDR2 is SNEGSKA in the germline V gene (reference sequence). Trimming removed 0 bases from V and 8 bases from J, with 13 bases in between. CDR3 bases: TGCAGTGCTAGAGATGACACAAACAGGGGCTACACCTTC. Protein product: CSARDDTNRGYTF.

The table lists this clonotype with a few counts. Given a much more abundant clone one base away, this may be a read error. The rearrangement uses TRBV19 and TRBJ1-1; TRBD1 might be the D (5 bases). CDR3 length equals 13 residues. Germline values: CDR1 LNHDA, CDR2 SQIVND (reference sequence). CDR3 sequence (DNA): TGTGCCAGTAGTACCAGGACAAATACTGAAGCTTGCTTT. It encodes CASSTRTNTEACF.

This clonotype was found a few times. V usage is TRBV4-1 and J usage is TRBJ1-1; D not certain. Trimming took off 3 bases at V and 1 base at J, with 15 bases between the two ends. The CDR3 has 16 amino acids. Germline V lookup: CDR1 MGHRA, CDR2 YSYEKL. The CDR3 reads CASSQGFTRENTEAFF. As DNA, the CDR3 is TGCGCCAGCAGCCAGGGCTTCACGAGGGAGAACACTGAAGCTTTCTTT.

This clonotype was seen repeatedly, ten times or more. This rearrangement joins TRBV6-1 to TRBJ1-3; D may be TRBD1 (6 bases). From germline, CDR1 is MNHNS and CDR2 SASEGT. The CDR3 is 15 amino acids. Between the trimmed V and J ends, which lost 5 bases and 1 base, there was a span of 12 bases. The CDR3 reads CASSKHRASGNTIYF. The CDR3 DNA is TGTGCCAGCAGTAAACACAGGGCTTCTGGAAACACCATATATTTT.

This chain connects TRBV6-1 to TRBJ1-1; D gene ambiguous. With 0 bases removed from V and 10 bases from J, the gap between germline ends came to 12 bases. Germline-derived CDR1 and CDR2 are MNHNS and SASEGT. The CDR3 sequence is 13 residues long. In nucleotides, the CDR3 is TGTGCCAGCAGTGAAGCTTCGGCCCCCCGAGCTTTCTTT. This translates into CASSEASAPRAFF.

The CDR3 DNA reads as TGTGCCAGTCCGGGACAGGGCCCTTTTCGGAACACTGAAGCTTTCTTT. Its protein is CASPGQGPFRNTEAFF. The chain combines TRBV2 with TRBJ1-1, with 9 bases fitting TRBD1. The CDR3 is made up of 16 amino acids. Per germline, CDR1 SNHLY and CDR2 FYNNEI. The trim removed 9 bases at V and 1 base at J, leaving 12 bases unmatched.

This clonotype came up many times. The chain couples TRBV7-6 to TRBJ2-5; TRBD1 matches 7 bases. This CDR3 comprises 17 residues. The J segment lost 5 bases and the V segment lost 2 bases, leaving 14 bases of the junction unmatched. Looked up from germline, CDR1 is SGHVS and CDR2 is FNYEAQ. This CDR3 reads CASSLNGQVDRGETQYF. The DNA for the CDR3 is TGTGCCAGCAGCTTAAACGGACAGGTCGATAGAGGGGAGACCCAGTACTTC.

V and J are TRBV20-1 and TRBJ1-2; 9 bases agree with TRBD1. Germline V gene sequence: CDR1 DFQATT, CDR2 SNEGSKA (reference sequence). The CDR3 runs to 18 residues. V was pared by 4 bases and J by 0 bases, with 15 bases of the junction left unmatched. The DNA for the CDR3 is TGCAGTGCTACCCTACAGGGGGCTCGGGGTAATGCTAACTATGGCTACACCTTC. Translation: CSATLQGARGNANYGYTF.

This clonotype was observed many times. The chain couples TRBV4-1 to TRBJ2-7, with 7 bases matching TRBD2. CDR1 MGHRA and CDR2 YSYEKL come from the germline V gene. V lost 5 bases to trimming and J lost 5 bases; unmatched junction nucleotides: 15. This CDR3 contains 16 residues. The CDR3 sequence: CASSSPGGREGNEQYF. The DNA for the CDR3 is TGCGCCAGCAGCTCCCCCGGGGGGAGGGAAGGTAACGAGCAGTACTTC.

This clonotype was observed at least ten times. The chain uses TRBV2 and TRBJ1-5; D gene unclear. Germline CDR1 reads SNHLY; CDR2 reads FYNNEI. V lost 6 bases, J lost 1 base, and 10 bases lay in between. The CDR3 consists of 14 residues. The CDR3 DNA sequence: TGTGCCAGCAGGAAAGACGGAAGCAATCAGCCCCAGCATTTT. Residues: CASRKDGSNQPQHF. The entire variable domain, with the rest obtained from reference TRBV2 and TRBJ1-5, is as follows: EPEVTQTPSHQVTQMGQEVILRCVPISNHLYFYWYRQILGQKVEFLVSFYNNEISEKSEIFDDQFSVERPDGSNFTLKIRSTKLEDSAMYFCASRKDGSNQPQHFGDGTRLSIL.